This entry lists 17 T cell receptor beta chains sequenced from one sample in a study of blood T cell repertoires in COVID-19. Only in-frame clones appear in the TCRdb table, and some are missing; sequencing was by immunoSEQ multiplex PCR. This sample has 90,000 to 130,000 clones, with 88% found just once. Material: peripheral blood. The origin of the receptors is a woman aged 50 to 60 with acute or convalescent COVID-19.

The rearrangement joins TRBV18 to TRBJ2-5; possibly TRBD2 for D (5 bases). V was pared by 3 bases and J by 5 bases, with 25 bases between. There are 18 residues in the CDR3. The germline CDR1 and CDR2 sequences are KGHSH and LQKENI. The CDR3 reads CASSPTGRTLSLGETQYF. The CDR3, as DNA: TGTGCCAGCTCACCTACGGGTAGGACTCTGAGTCTTGGGGAGACCCAGTACTTC.

The chain links TRBV5-8 to TRBJ1-5; D is unresolved. Trimming removed 2 bases at V and 5 bases at J, with 14 bases between. This CDR3 spans 15 amino acids. Per the germline V gene, CDR1 is SGHTS and CDR2 is YDEGEE. The CDR3 nucleotides read TGTGCCAGCAGCTTTCGTTCTGGCTTGGATCAGCCCCAGCATTTT. Protein product: CASSFRSGLDQPQHF.

The V gene is TRBV28, the J gene TRBJ1-1; 7 bases align to TRBD1. The CDR3 covers 13 residues. The junction had 10 bases not matched to a gene; V was cut back by 5 bases and J by 10 bases. The germline gives CDR1 MDHEN, CDR2 SYDVKM. CDR3 protein: CASSIQQGRAAFF. The CDR3 nucleotides read TGTGCCAGCAGTATACAACAGGGGCGGGCAGCTTTCTTT. Based on the CDR3 plus reference TRBV28 and TRBJ1-1, the full variable domain is DVKVTQSSRYLVKRTGEKVFLECVQDMDHENMFWYRQDPGLGLRLIYFSYDVKMKEKGDIPEGYSVSREKKERFSLILESASTNQTSMYLCASSIQQGRAAFFGQGTRLTVV.

This clone came up once. This rearrangement joins TRBV15 to TRBJ1-1; perhaps TRBD1 as D (5 bases). Germline CDR1 is LNHNV and CDR2 is YYDKDF (reference sequence). With 0 bases removed from V and 4 bases from J, the gap between germline ends came to 12 bases. The CDR3 sequence is 15 residues long. The CDR3 DNA reads TGTGCCACCAGCAGAGAGGGGGGACTGCGCACTGAAGCTTTCTTT. Its translation: CATSREGGLRTEAFF. Combining the CDR3 with reference TRBV15 and TRBJ1-1 gives the whole variable domain DAMVIQNPRYQVTQFGKPVTLSCSQTLNHNVMYWYQQKSSQAPKLLFHYYDKDFNNEADTPDNFQSRRPNTSFCFLDIRSPGLGDTAMYLCATSREGGLRTEAFFGQGTRLTVV.

The chain is built from TRBV24-1 and TRBJ2-3, with 8 bases fitting TRBD1. Germline CDR1 KGHDR, CDR2 SFDVKD. J was trimmed by 3 bases and V by 9 bases; bases with no gene match: 7. There are 14 residues in the CDR3. CDR3 nucleotide sequence: TGTGCCACCGGCGGACAGGGTGGGACAGATACGCAGTATTTT. Protein product: CATGGQGGTDTQYF.

The CDR3 region has the DNA TGTGCCAGCCGTTCACAGGGTGATCAGCCCCAGCATTTT. Its protein is CASRSQGDQPQHF. J is TRBJ1-5 and V is TRBV28; the D gene is possibly TRBD1 (6 bases). V gave up 8 bases and J gave up 5 bases, with 13 bases separating them. This CDR3 is built from 13 residues. The V gene's germline CDR1 is MDHEN and CDR2 SYDVKM.

V gene TRBV5-1 combines with J gene TRBJ2-3, with TRBD2 identical over 13 bases. Germline CDR1 SGHRS, CDR2 YFSETQ. This CDR3 region has 15 residues. Losses at the gene ends were 3 bases for V and 7 bases for J; bases not matched to a gene: 5. The DNA of the CDR3 is TGCGCCAGCAGCTGGACTAGCGGGAGTGTGTATACGCAGTATTTT. Translated: CASSWTSGSVYTQYF.

The rearrangement joins TRBV5-1 to TRBJ2-4, with 9 bases lining up with TRBD1. Trimming cost V 0 bases and J 5 bases; bases outside gene matches: 9. The germline V gene encodes CDR1 SGHRS and CDR2 YFSETQ. This CDR3 is built from 17 residues. CDR3 amino acids: CASSLDTGGSSQNIQYF. In DNA form, the CDR3 reads TGCGCCAGCAGCTTGGACACAGGGGGCAGTTCCCAAAACATTCAGTACTTC.

The V gene is TRBV11-2, the J gene TRBJ2-1, with 7 bases fitting TRBD1. The CDR3 extends over 15 amino acids. V lost 7 bases to trimming and J lost 0 bases; unmatched junction nucleotides: 6. Germline loops: CDR1 SGHAT, CDR2 FQNNGV. CDR3 sequence (DNA): TGTGCCAGCACTCGAGGGGGCAGCTCCTACAATGAGCAGTTCTTC. Its protein product is CASTRGGSSYNEQFF. Variable domain in full (rest from reference TRBV11-2 and TRBJ2-1): EAGVAQSPRYKIIEKRQSVAFWCNPISGHATLYWYQQILGQGPKLLIQFQNNGVVDDSQLPKDRFSAERLKGVDSTLKIQPAKLEDSAVYLCASTRGGSSYNEQFFGPGTRLTVL.

This clone has a count of ten or more. The rearrangement joins TRBV30 to TRBJ1-6; tentative D call: TRBD1 (5 bases). Germline V gives CDR1 GTSNPN, CDR2 SVGIG (reference sequence). The V end lost 4 bases, the J end lost 7 bases, and 14 bases lay between the germline ends. CDR3 length: 14 amino acids. The CDR3 bases are TGTGCCTGGAACAACGGGGGGAGGAATTCACCCCTCCACTTT. Protein sequence: CAWNNGGRNSPLHF.

The sample holds a few counts of this clone. The DNA of the CDR3 is TGTGCCAGCGCCCTCGGGGGGGGCATCTACGAGCAGTACTTC. Translating gives CASALGGGIYEQYF. The chain uses TRBV3-1 (or the pseudogene TRBV3-2) and TRBJ2-7; 8 positions match TRBD2. The germline V gene encodes CDR1 LGHDT and CDR2 YNNKEL (reference sequence). The V and J ends lost 8 bases and 3 bases, in that order; junction bases with no gene match: 9. The CDR3 consists of 14 residues.

This clone has a single count. The chain employs TRBV19 and TRBJ1-2, with TRBD1 as a possible D gene (5 bases). V shed 3 bases and J shed 4 bases, with 12 bases lying between them. The length of the CDR3 is 14 residues. CDR1 and CDR2 from the germline V gene are LNHDA and SQIVND (reference sequence). CDR3 loop: CASSIQAGLYGYTF. CDR3 sequence (DNA): TGTGCCAGTAGTATCCAGGCGGGGCTCTATGGCTACACCTTC.

The rearrangement links TRBV29-1 to TRBJ1-2, with D unclear. This CDR3 comprises 10 residues. Germline CDR1 reads SQVTM; CDR2 reads ANQGSEA. Trimming pared 5 bases from V and 7 bases from J, leaving 8 bases between. The CDR3 DNA follows: TGCAGCGTTTTTGAGGCTGGCTACACCTTC. The encoded protein is CSVFEAGYTF.

V usage is TRBV6-5 and J usage is TRBJ1-5; D is ambiguous. The CDR3 is made up of 13 amino acids. Germline values: CDR1 MNHEY, CDR2 SVGAGI. Between the trimmed V and J ends, which lost 0 bases and 7 bases, there was a span of 7 bases. The chain's CDR3 is CASSYSAGQPQHF. The CDR3 coding sequence is TGTGCCAGCAGTTACTCGGCGGGCCAGCCCCAGCATTTT.

The chain is built from TRBV6-1 and TRBJ2-2, with D possibly being TRBD2 (5 bases). The CDR3 runs 15 residues. CDR1 MNHNS and CDR2 SASEGT come from the germline V gene. V gave up 0 bases and J gave up 6 bases, with 11 bases separating them. The CDR3, as DNA: TGTGCCAGCAGTGAAGCGCTTCGGGGATCCGGGGAGCTGTTTTTT. It is translated as CASSEALRGSGELFF.

This chain joins TRBV5-1 and TRBJ2-3, with TRBD2 identical over 9 bases. J lost 4 bases, V lost 0 bases, and 6 bases had no gene match. The CDR3 is made up of 16 amino acids. CDR1 and CDR2 (germline): SGHRS, YFSETQ. The DNA for the CDR3 is TGCGCCAGCAGCTTGGGGCTCAAGCGGGAGGCAGATACGCAGTATTTT. It encodes CASSLGLKREADTQYF. Full variable domain (outside the CDR3, taken from reference TRBV5-1 and TRBJ2-3): KAGVTQTPRYLIKTRGQQVTLSCSPISGHRSVSWYQQTPGQGLQFLFEYFSETQRNKGNFPGRFSGRQFSNSRSEMNVSTLELGDSALYLCASSLGLKREADTQYFGPGTRLTVL.

V and J are TRBV7-2 and TRBJ2-1; TRBD2 matches at 9 bases. Germline V gives CDR1 SGHTA, CDR2 FQGNSA. Unmatched junction bases numbered 9, after V lost 2 bases and J lost 4 bases. The length of the CDR3 is 17 residues. CDR3 nucleotides: TGTGCCAGCAGCTTACGGGAGAGCGGGGGGAGATACAATGAGCAGTTCTTC. This sequence encodes CASSLRESGGRYNEQFF.